These 10 T cell receptor beta chains share one sample of origin, sequenced in a study of OX40 agonist ivuxolimab in advanced cancers. Measured with immunoSEQ multiplex PCR; TCRdb has only the in-frame clones, and not every one. The table lists 70,000 or so clones, approximately 89% of them singletons. This specimen consisted of CD4+ or CD8+ T cells sorted from blood, obtained in a trial of the OX40 agonist ivuxolimab. The receptors were sampled from an adult with an advanced solid tumor such as melanoma, head and neck, liver or kidney cancer.

V gene TRBV7-9 combines with J gene TRBJ2-7; possible D gene TRBD1, 5 bases. V dropped 7 bases and J dropped 2 bases, with 12 bases sitting between them. Germline values: CDR1 SEHNR, CDR2 FQNEAQ (reference sequence). The CDR3 sequence is 13 residues long. CDR3 nucleotide sequence: TGTGCCAGCATCCATGGGGCTACCTACGAGCAGTACTTC. Protein product: CASIHGATYEQYF.

The chain recombines TRBV6-5 with TRBJ1-6; D gene unclear. V lost 0 bases and J 8 bases, leaving 11 bases between the germline ends. Germline V CDR1 and CDR2: MNHEY, SVGAGI. This CDR3 has 15 residues. Here the CDR3 reads CASSYSRAGDSPLHF. The DNA for the CDR3 is TGTGCCAGCAGTTACTCGCGGGCCGGCGATTCACCCCTCCACTTT.

This clone was seen only once. The chain is built from TRBV9 and TRBJ2-1; D is uncertain. V was cut by 0 bases and J by 2 bases, with 9 bases left in between. Looked up from germline, CDR1 is SGDLS and CDR2 is YYNGEE. The CDR3 extends over 15 amino acids. The CDR3 region is CASSVGPRPYNEQFF. The CDR3 coding sequence is TGTGCCAGCAGCGTAGGCCCACGCCCCTACAATGAGCAGTTCTTC.

The V gene is TRBV7-2, the J gene TRBJ1-1, with D possibly matching TRBD1 (5 bases). The CDR3 is made up of 17 amino acids. Trimming took off 5 bases at V and 4 bases at J, with 23 bases between the two ends. CDR1 SGHTA and CDR2 FQGNSA come from the germline V gene. The CDR3 DNA follows: TGTGCCAGCAGCACCGACAGTAATGGTTGGGTCGGCACTGAAGCTTTCTTT. It specifies CASSTDSNGWVGTEAFF. Full variable domain (rest looked up from reference TRBV7-2 and TRBJ1-1): GAGVSQSPSNKVTEKGKDVELRCDPISGHTALYWYRQSLGQGLEFLIYFQGNSAPDKSGLPSDRFSAERTGGSVSTLTIQRTQQEDSAVYLCASSTDSNGWVGTEAFFGQGTRLTVV.

The chain combines TRBV7-9 with TRBJ2-1; 8 bases line up with TRBD2. The trim removed 1 base at V and 2 bases at J, leaving 1 base unmatched. This CDR3 is 15 amino acids long. The germline V gene has CDR1 SEHNR and CDR2 FQNEAQ (reference sequence). The CDR3 region has the DNA TGTGCCAGCAGCTTAGGACTAGCGACCTACAATGAGCAGTTCTTC. Translation gives CASSLGLATYNEQFF.

CDR3 DNA: TGTGCCAGTAGTAAGACAGGGGACACCTACGAGCAGTACTTC. Its protein is CASSKTGDTYEQYF. The chain is built from TRBV19 and TRBJ2-7; 8 bases are a match to TRBD1. Trimming removed 4 bases from V and 2 bases from J; junction bases left unmatched: 4. Germline values: CDR1 LNHDA, CDR2 SQIVND (reference sequence). The CDR3 length is 14 residues.

The chain couples TRBV11-3 to TRBJ2-7; D is perhaps TRBD2 (5 bases). The germline V and J ends were trimmed by 4 bases and 2 bases, with 9 bases remaining between them. Germline V gives CDR1 SGHNT, CDR2 YENEEA. The CDR3 sequence is 13 residues long. CDR3 nucleotides: TGTGCCAGCAGCTCGGACGGGACCTACGAGCAGTACTTC. Protein sequence: CASSSDGTYEQYF.

V is TRBV10-3 and J is TRBJ2-2; tentatively, D is TRBD2 (5 bases). V lost 0 bases and J lost 5, with 16 bases in between. The CDR3 runs to 17 residues. CDR1 is ENHRY and CDR2 is SYGVKD in the germline V gene. The chain's CDR3 is CAISESAPGPGTGELFF. Here the CDR3 DNA reads TGTGCCATCAGTGAGTCGGCACCGGGCCCGGGAACCGGGGAGCTGTTTTTT.

The rearrangement links TRBV4-1 to TRBJ1-5, with D unresolved. This CDR3 contains 16 residues. Germline CDR1 is MGHRA and CDR2 is YSYEKL. Trimming pared 1 base from V and 4 bases from J, leaving 14 bases between. This CDR3 reads CASSQGSGRNNQPQHF. CDR3 in DNA: TGCGCCAGCAGCCAAGGGTCCGGACGGAATAATCAGCCCCAGCATTTT.

The chain recombines TRBV5-6 with TRBJ1-5, with no clear D. The CDR3 contains 13 residues. Germline V CDR1 and CDR2: SGHDT, YYEEEE. Trimming took 1 base from V and 5 from J, leaving 7 bases between them. CDR3 bases: TGTGCCAGCAGCTTGCGTAGGGATCAGCCCCAGCATTTT. It specifies CASSLRRDQPQHF.